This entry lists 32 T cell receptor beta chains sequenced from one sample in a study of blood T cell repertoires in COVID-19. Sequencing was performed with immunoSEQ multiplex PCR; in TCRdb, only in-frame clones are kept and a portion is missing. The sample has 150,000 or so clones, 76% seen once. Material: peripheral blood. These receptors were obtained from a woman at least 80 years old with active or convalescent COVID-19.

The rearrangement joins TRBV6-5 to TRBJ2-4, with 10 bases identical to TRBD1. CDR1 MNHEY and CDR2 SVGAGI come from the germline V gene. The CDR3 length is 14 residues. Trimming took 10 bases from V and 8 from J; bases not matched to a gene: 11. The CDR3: CATWTGTGVDIQYF. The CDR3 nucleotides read TGTGCCACCTGGACCGGGACAGGGGTGGACATTCAGTACTTC.

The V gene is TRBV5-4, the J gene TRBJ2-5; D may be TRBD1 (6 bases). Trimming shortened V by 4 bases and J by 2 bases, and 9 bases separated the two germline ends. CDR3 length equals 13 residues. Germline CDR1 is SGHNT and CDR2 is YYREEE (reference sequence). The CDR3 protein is CASSRGGQETQYF. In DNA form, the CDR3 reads TGTGCCAGCAGCCGAGGGGGTCAAGAGACCCAGTACTTC.

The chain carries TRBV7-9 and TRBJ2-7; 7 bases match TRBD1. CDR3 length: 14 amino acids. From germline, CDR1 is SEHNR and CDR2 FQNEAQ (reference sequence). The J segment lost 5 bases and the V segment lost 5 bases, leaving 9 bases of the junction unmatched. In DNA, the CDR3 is TGTGCCAGCAGCCCAACCGCCAGGGGGAACGAGCAGTACTTC. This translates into CASSPTARGNEQYF.

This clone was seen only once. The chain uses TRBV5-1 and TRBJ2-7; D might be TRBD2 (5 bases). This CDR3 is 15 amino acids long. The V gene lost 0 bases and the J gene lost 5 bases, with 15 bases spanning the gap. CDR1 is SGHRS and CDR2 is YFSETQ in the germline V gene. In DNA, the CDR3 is TGCGCCAGCAGCTTGGTGACACCGGGGTTCGACGAGCAGTACTTC. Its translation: CASSLVTPGFDEQYF.

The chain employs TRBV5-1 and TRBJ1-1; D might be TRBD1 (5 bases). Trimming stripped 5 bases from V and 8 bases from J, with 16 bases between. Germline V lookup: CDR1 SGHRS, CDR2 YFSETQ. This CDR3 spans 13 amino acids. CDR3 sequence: CASSDTGDQEAFF. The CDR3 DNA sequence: TGCGCCAGCAGTGACACGGGGGATCAGGAAGCTTTCTTT. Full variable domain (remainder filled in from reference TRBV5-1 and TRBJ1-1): KAGVTQTPRYLIKTRGQQVTLSCSPISGHRSVSWYQQTPGQGLQFLFEYFSETQRNKGNFPGRFSGRQFSNSRSEMNVSTLELGDSALYLCASSDTGDQEAFFGQGTRLTVV.

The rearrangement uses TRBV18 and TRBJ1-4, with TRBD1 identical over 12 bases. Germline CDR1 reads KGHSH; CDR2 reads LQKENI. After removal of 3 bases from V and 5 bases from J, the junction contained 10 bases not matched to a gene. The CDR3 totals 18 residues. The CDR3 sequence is CASSPFRVGTGGNEKLFF. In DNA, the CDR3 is TGTGCCAGCTCACCCTTCCGAGTAGGGACAGGGGGCAATGAAAAACTGTTTTTT.

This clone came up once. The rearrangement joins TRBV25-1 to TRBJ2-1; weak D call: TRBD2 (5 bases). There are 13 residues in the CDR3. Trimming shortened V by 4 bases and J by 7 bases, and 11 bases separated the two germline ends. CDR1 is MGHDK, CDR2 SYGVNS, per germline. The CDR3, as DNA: TGTGCCAGCAGTGTACCGGGCGGGAATGAGCAGTTCTTC. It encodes CASSVPGGNEQFF.

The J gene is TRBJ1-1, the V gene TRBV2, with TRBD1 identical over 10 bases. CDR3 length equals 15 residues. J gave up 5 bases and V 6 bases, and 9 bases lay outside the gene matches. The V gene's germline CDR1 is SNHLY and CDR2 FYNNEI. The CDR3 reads CASSERDRGRTEAFF. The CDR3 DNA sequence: TGTGCCAGCAGCGAAAGGGACAGGGGACGAACTGAAGCTTTCTTT.

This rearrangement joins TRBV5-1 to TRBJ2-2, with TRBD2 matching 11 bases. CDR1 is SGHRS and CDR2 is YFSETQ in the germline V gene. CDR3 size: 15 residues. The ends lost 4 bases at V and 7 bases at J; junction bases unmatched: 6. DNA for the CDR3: TGCGCCAGCAGCCCAGTGACTAGCGGGGTCGGGGAGCTGTTTTTT. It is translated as CASSPVTSGVGELFF.

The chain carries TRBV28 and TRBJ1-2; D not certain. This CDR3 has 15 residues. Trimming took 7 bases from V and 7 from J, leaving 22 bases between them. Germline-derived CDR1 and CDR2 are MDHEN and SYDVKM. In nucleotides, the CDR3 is TGTGCCAGCACCCCCCCAAAGTTAGATTGGGCTGGCTACACCTTC. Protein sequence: CASTPPKLDWAGYTF.

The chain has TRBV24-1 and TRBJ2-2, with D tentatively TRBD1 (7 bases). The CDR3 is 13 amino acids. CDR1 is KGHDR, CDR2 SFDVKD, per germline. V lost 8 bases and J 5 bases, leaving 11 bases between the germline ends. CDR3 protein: CATNPGGTGELFF. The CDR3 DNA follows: TGTGCCACCAACCCAGGGGGGACCGGGGAGCTGTTTTTT.

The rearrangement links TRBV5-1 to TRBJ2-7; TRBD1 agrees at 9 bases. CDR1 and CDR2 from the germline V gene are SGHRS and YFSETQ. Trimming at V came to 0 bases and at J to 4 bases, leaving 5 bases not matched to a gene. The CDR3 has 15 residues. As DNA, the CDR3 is TGCGCCAGCAGCTTGGCTGGGACAGGGCGGTACGAGCAGTACTTC. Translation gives CASSLAGTGRYEQYF.

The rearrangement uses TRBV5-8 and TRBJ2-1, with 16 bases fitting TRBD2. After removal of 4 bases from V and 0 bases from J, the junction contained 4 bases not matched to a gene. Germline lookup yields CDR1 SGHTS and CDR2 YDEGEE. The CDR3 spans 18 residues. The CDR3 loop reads CASSAGLAGGHSYNEQFF. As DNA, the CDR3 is TGTGCCAGCAGCGCGGGACTAGCGGGGGGGCACTCCTACAATGAGCAGTTCTTC.

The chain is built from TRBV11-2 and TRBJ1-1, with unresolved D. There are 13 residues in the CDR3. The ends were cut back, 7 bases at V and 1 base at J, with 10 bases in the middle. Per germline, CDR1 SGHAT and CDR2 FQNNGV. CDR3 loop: CASKRGQNTEAFF. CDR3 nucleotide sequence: TGTGCCAGCAAGAGAGGGCAGAACACTGAAGCTTTCTTT.

The CDR3 bases are TGTGCCAGCAGTGTTGAGCATGAGGGAACCTCCTACGAGCAGTACTTC. This encodes CASSVEHEGTSYEQYF. The gene calls are TRBV6-1 and TRBJ2-7; a weak D match, TRBD2 (5 bases). Germline-derived CDR1 and CDR2 are MNHNS and SASEGT. The germline V and J ends were trimmed by 4 bases and 0 bases, with 16 bases remaining between them. There are 16 residues in the CDR3.

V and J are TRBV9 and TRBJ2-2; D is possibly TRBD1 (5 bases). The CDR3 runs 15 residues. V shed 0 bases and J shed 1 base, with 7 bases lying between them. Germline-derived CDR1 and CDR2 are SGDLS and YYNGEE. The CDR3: CASSVARENTGELFF. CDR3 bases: TGTGCCAGCAGCGTAGCCAGGGAGAACACCGGGGAGCTGTTTTTT.

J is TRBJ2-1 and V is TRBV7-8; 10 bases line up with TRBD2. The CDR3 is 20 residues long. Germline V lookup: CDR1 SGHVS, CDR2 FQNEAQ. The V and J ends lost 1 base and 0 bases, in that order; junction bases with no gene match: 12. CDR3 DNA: TGTGCCAGCAGCTTAGGAAGTTTAGCGGGGGGCTCCGGCTCCTACAATGAGCAGTTCTTC. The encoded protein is CASSLGSLAGGSGSYNEQFF.

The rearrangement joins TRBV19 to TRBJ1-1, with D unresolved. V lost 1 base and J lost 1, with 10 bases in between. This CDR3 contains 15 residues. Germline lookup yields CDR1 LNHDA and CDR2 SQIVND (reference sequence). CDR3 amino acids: CASSIGRVRNTEAFF. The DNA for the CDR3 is TGTGCCAGTAGTATAGGGAGGGTACGGAACACTGAAGCTTTCTTT.

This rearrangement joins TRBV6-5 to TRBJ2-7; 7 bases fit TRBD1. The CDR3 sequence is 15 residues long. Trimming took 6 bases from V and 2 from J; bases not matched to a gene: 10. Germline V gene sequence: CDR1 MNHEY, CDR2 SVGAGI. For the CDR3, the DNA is TGTGCCAGCAGACAGGGACAGAGAAGTCCCTACGAGCAGTACTTC. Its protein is CASRQGQRSPYEQYF.

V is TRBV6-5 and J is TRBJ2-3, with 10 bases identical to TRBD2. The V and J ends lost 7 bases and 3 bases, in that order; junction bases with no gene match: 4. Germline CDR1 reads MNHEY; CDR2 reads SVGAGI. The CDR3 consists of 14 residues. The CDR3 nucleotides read TGTGCCAGCAAAATTAGCGGGGGGACAGATACGCAGTATTTT. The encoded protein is CASKISGGTDTQYF.

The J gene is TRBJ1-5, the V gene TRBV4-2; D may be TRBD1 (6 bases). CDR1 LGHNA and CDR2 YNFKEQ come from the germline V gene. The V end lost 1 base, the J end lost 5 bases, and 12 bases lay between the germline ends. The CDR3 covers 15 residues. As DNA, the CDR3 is TGTGCCAGCAGCCAAGGTGGGCCAGGGGATCAGCCCCAGCATTTT. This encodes CASSQGGPGDQPQHF.

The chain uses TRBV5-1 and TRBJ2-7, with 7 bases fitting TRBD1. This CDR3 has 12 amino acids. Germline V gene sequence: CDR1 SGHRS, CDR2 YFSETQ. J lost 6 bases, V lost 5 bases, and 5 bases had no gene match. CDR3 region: CASSLDRVEQYF. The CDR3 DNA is TGCGCCAGCAGTCTCGACAGGGTCGAGCAGTACTTC.

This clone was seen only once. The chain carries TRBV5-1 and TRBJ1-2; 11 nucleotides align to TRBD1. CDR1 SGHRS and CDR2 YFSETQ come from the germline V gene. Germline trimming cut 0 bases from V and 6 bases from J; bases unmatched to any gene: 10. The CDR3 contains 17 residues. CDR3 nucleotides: TGCGCCAGCAGCTTGGGGACAGGGGGCGTCCCGAGGAATGGCTACACCTTC. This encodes CASSLGTGGVPRNGYTF.

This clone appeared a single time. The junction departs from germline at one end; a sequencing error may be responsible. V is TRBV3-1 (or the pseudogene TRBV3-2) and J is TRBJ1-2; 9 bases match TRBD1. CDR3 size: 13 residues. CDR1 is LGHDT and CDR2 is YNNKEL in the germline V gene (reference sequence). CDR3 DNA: TGTGCCAGCAGGCAAGACAGGGGGGATGGCTACACCTTC. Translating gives CASRQDRGDGYTF.

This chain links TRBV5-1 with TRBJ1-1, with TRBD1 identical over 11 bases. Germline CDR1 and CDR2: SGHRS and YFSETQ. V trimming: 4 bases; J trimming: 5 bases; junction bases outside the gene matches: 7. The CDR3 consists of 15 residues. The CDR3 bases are TGCGCCAGCAGCCCAAGGACAGGGGGCGGGACTGAAGCTTTCTTT. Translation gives CASSPRTGGGTEAFF. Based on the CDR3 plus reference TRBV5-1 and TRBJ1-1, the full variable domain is KAGVTQTPRYLIKTRGQQVTLSCSPISGHRSVSWYQQTPGQGLQFLFEYFSETQRNKGNFPGRFSGRQFSNSRSEMNVSTLELGDSALYLCASSPRTGGGTEAFFGQGTRLTVV.

The CDR3 region has the DNA TGTGCCAGTAGGCGGGACAGGGGGCCTCAGAACACTGAAGCTTTCTTT. It specifies CASRRDRGPQNTEAFF. The rearrangement uses TRBV19 and TRBJ1-1, with 12 bases aligning to TRBD1. Germline values: CDR1 LNHDA, CDR2 SQIVND (reference sequence). The CDR3 length is 16 residues. V lost 6 bases to trimming and J lost 1 base; unmatched junction nucleotides: 6.

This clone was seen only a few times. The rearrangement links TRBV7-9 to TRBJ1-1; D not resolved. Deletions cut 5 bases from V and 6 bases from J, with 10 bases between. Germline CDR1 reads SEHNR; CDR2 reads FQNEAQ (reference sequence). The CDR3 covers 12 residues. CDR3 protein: CASSMRAPEAFF. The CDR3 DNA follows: TGTGCCAGCAGCATGCGGGCCCCTGAAGCTTTCTTT.

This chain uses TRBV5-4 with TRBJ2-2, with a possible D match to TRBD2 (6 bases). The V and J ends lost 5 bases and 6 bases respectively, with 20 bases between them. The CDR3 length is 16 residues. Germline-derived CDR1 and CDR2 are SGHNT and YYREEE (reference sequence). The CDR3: CASSWGTGGLAGELFF. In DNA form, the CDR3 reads TGTGCCAGCAGTTGGGGGACCGGGGGATTGGCCGGGGAGCTGTTTTTT. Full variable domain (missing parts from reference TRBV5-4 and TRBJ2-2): ETGVTQSPTHLIKTRGQQVTLRCSSQSGHNTVSWYQQALGQGPQFIFQYYREEENGRGNFPPRFSGLQFPNYSSELNVNALELDDSALYLCASSWGTGGLAGELFFGEGSRLTVL.

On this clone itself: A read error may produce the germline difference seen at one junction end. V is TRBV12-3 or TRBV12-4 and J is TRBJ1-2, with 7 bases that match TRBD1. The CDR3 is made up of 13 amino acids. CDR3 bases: TGCGCCAGCAGTTTGAGGCAGGGGGATGGCTACACCTTC. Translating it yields CASSLRQGDGYTF.

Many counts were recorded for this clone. The CDR3 is CASSLGQGLHVGDTQYF. CDR3 bases: TGCGCCAGCAGCCTGGGACAGGGTCTTCACGTTGGAGATACGCAGTATTTT. The chain combines TRBV5-1 with TRBJ2-3; 9 bases line up with TRBD1. The CDR3 has 17 residues. Germline trimming cut 4 bases from V and 5 bases from J; bases unmatched to any gene: 14. The germline CDR1 and CDR2 sequences are SGHRS and YFSETQ.

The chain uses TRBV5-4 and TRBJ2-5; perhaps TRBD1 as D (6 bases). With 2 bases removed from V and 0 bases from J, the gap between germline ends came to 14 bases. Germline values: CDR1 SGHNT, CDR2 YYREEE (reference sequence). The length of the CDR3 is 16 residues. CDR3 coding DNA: TGTGCCAGCAGCTTAGGCAGCGGACAGAACCAAGAGACCCAGTACTTC. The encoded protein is CASSLGSGQNQETQYF.

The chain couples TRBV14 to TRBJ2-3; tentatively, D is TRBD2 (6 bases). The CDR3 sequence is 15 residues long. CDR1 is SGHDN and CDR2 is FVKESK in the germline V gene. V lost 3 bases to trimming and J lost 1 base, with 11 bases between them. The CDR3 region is CASSHGTFGTDTQYF. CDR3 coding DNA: TGTGCCAGCAGCCATGGGACTTTCGGCACAGATACGCAGTATTTT.